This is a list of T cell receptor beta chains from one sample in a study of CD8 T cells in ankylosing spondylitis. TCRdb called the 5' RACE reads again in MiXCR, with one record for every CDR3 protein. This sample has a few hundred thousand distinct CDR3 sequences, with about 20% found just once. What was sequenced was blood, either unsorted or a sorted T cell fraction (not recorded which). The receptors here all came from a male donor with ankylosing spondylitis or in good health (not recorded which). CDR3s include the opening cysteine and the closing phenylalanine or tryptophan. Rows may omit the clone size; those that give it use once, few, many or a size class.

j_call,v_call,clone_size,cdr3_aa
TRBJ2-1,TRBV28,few,CASSFGPMSLF
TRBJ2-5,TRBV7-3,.,CASGDNEETQYF
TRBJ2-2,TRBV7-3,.,CASSRGHDTTNTGELFF
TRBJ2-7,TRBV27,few,CATRDPYDAYEQYF
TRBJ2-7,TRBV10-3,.,CATSTRGNSYEQYF
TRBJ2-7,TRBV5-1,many,CASSFGAEVTYEQYF
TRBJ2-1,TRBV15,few,CATSRDRGYNEQFF
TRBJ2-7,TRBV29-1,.,CSVVEGASYEQYF
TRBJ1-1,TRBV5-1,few,CASSRTSQTEAFF
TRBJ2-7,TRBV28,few,CASSPLFASGGREQYF
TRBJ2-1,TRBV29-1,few,CSVVIEVNEQFF
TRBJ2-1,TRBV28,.,CASSPGQGFNEQFF
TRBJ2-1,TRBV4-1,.,CASRGRDPYNEQFF
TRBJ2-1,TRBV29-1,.,CSAAPGNEQFF
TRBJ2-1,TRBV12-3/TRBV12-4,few,CASRELAGGYSSYNEQFF
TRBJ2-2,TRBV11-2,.,CASSQDRRESNTGELFF
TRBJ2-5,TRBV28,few,CASRLLAGGQETQYF
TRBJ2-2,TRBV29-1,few,CSVLISRDSFGVQLFF
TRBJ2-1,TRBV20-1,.,CSAREDSYNEQFF
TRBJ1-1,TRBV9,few,CASSSGGAEAFF
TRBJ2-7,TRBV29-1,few,CSVAPGEGYEQYF
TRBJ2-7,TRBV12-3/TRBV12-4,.,CASSLRRDSEYF
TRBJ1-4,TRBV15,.,CATSRGDRVTEKLFF
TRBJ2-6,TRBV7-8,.,CASSRKISGANVLTF
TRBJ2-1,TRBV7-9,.,CASSSSSGQSYNEQFF
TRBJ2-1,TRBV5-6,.,CASSPGHSYNEQFF
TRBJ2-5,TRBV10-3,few,CAISGGGGTAIETQYF
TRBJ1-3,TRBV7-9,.,CASNVRGLGNTIYF
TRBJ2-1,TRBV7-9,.,CASSLRDRDPYNEQFF
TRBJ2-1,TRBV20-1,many,CSARDRWVSYNEQFF
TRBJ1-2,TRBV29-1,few,CSVEPLTPEHGYTF
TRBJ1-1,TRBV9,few,CASSAGTTEAFF
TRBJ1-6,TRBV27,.,CASRWAGENSPLHF
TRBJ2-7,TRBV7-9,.,CASSLDVEAEQYF
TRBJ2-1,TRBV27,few,CASSRGVGSHEQFF
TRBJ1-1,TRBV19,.,CASTIGTEAFF
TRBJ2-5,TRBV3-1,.,CASSWGPTQETQYF
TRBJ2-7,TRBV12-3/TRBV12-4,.,CASSLSQVPGGEQYF
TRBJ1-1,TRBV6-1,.,CASSEKEGGNTEAFF
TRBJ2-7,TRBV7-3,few,CASSLIRSEAHEQYF
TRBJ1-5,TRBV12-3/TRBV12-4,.,CASSSVYSNQPQHF
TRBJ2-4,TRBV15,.,CATSKDRGAKNIQYF